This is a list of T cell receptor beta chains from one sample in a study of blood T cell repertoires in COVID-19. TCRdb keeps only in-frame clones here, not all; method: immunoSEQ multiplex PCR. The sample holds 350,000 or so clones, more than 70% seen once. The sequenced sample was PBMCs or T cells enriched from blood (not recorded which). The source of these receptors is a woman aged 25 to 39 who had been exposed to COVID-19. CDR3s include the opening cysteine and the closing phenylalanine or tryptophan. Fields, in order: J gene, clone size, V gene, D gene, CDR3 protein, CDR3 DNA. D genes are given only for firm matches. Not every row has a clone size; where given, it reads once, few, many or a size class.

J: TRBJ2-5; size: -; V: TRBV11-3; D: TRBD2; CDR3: CASSLLAVQETQYF; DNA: TGTGCCAGCAGCTTACTAGCGGTCCAAGAGACCCAGTACTTC
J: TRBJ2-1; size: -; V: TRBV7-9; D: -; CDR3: CASSLWQGMFF; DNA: TGTGCCAGCAGCTTATGGCAGGGTATGTTCTTC
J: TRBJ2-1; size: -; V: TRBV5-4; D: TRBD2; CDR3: CASSPTSGTYNEQFF; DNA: TGTGCCAGCAGCCCTACTAGCGGGACTTACAATGAGCAGTTCTTC
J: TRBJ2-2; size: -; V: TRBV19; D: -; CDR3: CASSIDLLDYRSTGELFF; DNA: TGTGCCAGTAGTATAGATCTCTTAGACTATCGAAGCACCGGGGAGCTGTTTTTT
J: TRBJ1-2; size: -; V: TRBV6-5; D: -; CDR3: CASSYSSGEGGYTF; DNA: TGTGCCAGCAGTTACTCGTCGGGGGAAGGTGGCTACACCTTC
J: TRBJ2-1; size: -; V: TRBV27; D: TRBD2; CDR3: CASSIQGGPYNEQFF; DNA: TGTGCCAGCAGTATTCAGGGAGGGCCCTACAATGAGCAGTTCTTC
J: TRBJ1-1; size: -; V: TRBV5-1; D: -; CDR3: CASSLDRSNTEAFF; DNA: TGCGCCAGCAGCTTGGACAGGTCGAACACTGAAGCTTTCTTT
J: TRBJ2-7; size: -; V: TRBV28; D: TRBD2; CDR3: CASSLGLAGVVPYF; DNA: TGTGCCAGCAGCCTGGGACTAGCGGGAGTTGTACCGTACTTC
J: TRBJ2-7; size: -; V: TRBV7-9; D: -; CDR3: CASSLVGAGHDYEQYF; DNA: TGTGCCAGCAGCTTAGTGGGAGCGGGACACGACTACGAGCAGTACTTC
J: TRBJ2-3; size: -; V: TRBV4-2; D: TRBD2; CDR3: CASSLRGTSGPGASTDTQYF; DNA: TGTGCCAGCAGCCTCCGCGGGACTAGCGGGCCCGGAGCTAGCACAGATACGCAGTATTTT
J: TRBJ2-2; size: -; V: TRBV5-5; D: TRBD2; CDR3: CASSPRWGTSSRTGTGELFF; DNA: TGTGCCAGCAGCCCCCGTTGGGGGACTAGCTCCAGAACGGGGACCGGGGAGCTGTTTTTT
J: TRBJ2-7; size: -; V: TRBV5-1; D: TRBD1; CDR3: CASSLEWTGEGEQYF; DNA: TGCGCCAGCAGCTTGGAGTGGACAGGGGAGGGGGAGCAGTACTTC
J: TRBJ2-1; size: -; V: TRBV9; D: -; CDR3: CASSVAPLPSSYNEQFF; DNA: TGTGCCAGCAGCGTAGCCCCTTTGCCGAGCTCCTACAATGAGCAGTTCTTC
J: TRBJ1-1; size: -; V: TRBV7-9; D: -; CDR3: CASSEQGPLNTEAFF; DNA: TGTGCCAGCAGCGAACAGGGCCCACTGAACACTGAAGCTTTCTTT
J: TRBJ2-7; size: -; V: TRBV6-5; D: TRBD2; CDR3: CASRKRTGGYEQYF; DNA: TGTGCCAGCAGGAAACGGACGGGGGGCTACGAGCAGTACTTC
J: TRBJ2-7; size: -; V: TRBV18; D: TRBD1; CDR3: CASSPGQVTYEQYF; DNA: TGTGCCAGCTCACCGGGACAGGTGACCTACGAGCAGTACTTC
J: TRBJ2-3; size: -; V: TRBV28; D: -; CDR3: CASSFEFFTQYF; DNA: TGTGCCAGCAGTTTTGAGTTTTTTACGCAGTATTTT
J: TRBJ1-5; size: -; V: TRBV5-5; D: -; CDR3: CASSPLGGDSNQPQHF; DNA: TGTGCCAGCAGTCCCCTGGGCGGGGATAGCAATCAGCCCCAGCATTTT
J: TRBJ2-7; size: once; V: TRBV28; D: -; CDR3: CASSLSHSYEQYF; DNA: TGTGCCAGCAGTTTAAGCCACTCCTACGAGCAGTACTTC
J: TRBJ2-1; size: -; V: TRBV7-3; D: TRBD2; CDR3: CASRSLAGGNNEQFF; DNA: TGTGCCAGCAGATCCCTAGCGGGAGGGAACAATGAGCAGTTCTTC
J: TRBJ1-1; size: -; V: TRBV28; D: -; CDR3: CASSEWGTGTNTEAFF; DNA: TGTGCCAGCAGCGAATGGGGCACAGGAACGAACACTGAAGCTTTCTTT
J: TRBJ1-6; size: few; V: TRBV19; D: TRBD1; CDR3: CASSTGTENSPLHF; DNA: TGTGCCAGTAGTACCGGGACAGAGAATTCACCCCTCCACTTT
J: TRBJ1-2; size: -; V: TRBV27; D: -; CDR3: CASRPGSGVYGYTF; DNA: TGTGCCAGCAGGCCCGGCAGCGGTGTCTATGGCTACACCTTC
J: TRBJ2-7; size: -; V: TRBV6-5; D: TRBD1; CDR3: CASGQGIYEQYF; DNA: TGTGCCAGCGGACAGGGTATCTACGAGCAGTACTTC
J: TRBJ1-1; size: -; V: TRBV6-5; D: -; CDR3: CASRLRPTGTEAFF; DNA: TGTGCCAGCAGGTTAAGACCAACGGGAACTGAAGCTTTCTTT
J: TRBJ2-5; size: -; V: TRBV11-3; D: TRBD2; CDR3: CASSRPSSGYQETQYF; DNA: TGTGCCAGCAGCCGGCCCAGTAGCGGGTACCAAGAGACCCAGTACTTC
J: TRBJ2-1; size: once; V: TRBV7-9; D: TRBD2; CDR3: CASSSPRSGDEQFF; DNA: TGTGCCAGCAGCTCCCCGCGGAGCGGGGATGAGCAGTTCTTC
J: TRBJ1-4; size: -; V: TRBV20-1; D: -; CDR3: CSASGQTNEKLFF; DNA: TGCAGTGCTAGTGGGCAGACTAATGAAAAACTGTTTTTT
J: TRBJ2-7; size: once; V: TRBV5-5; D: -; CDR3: CASSQQTDSYEQYF; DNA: TGTGCCAGCAGCCAGCAAACAGACTCCTACGAGCAGTACTTC
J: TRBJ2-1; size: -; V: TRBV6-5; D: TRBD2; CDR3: CASSYSGDRYNEQFF; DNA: TGTGCCAGCAGTTACAGCGGGGATCGCTACAATGAGCAGTTCTTC
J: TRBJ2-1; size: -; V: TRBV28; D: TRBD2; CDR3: CASRTSGSISYNEQFF; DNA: TGTGCCAGCAGAACTAGCGGGAGTATATCCTACAATGAGCAGTTCTTC
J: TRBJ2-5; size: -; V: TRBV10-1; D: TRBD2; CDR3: CASSESIPTSGSGETQYF; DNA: TGCGCCAGCAGTGAGTCGATCCCGACTAGCGGGAGTGGAGAGACCCAGTACTTC
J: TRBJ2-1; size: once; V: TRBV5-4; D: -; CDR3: CASSRDRISYNEQFF; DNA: TGTGCCAGCAGCCGGGATAGGATCTCCTACAATGAGCAGTTCTTC
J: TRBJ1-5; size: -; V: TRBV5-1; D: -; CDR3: CASSPGLIGQPQHF; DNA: TGCGCCAGCAGCCCTGGACTAATAGGTCAGCCCCAGCATTTT
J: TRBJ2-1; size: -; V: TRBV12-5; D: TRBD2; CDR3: CASGLGLAGDNEQFF; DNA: TGTGCTAGTGGTTTGGGACTAGCGGGAGACAATGAGCAGTTCTTC
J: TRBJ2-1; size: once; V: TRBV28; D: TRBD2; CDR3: CASMIFLAGEAEQFF; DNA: TGTGCCAGCATGATCTTTTTAGCGGGAGAGGCTGAGCAGTTCTTC
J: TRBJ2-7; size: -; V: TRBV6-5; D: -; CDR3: CASSYTGTYEQYF; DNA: TGTGCCAGCAGTTATACCGGGACCTACGAGCAGTACTTC
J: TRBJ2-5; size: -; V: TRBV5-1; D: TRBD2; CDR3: CASFRGRGAETQYF; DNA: TGCGCCAGCTTTCGGGGGAGGGGAGCAGAGACCCAGTACTTC
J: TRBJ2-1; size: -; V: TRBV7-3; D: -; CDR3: CASRRTIQDNEQFF; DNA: TGTGCCAGCAGGCGTACTATTCAAGACAATGAGCAGTTCTTC
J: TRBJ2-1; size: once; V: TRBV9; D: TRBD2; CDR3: CASSVAPAGAINEQFF; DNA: TGTGCCAGCAGCGTAGCTCCAGCGGGAGCCATCAATGAGCAGTTCTTC